The entry below gives a single T cell receptor (beta chain) sequence along with its context. These data are taken from a study of blood T cell repertoires in COVID-19. Profiling relied on immunoSEQ multiplex PCR, and the TCRdb table lists in-frame clones only, not all of them. The data show 200,000 to 250,000 clones, with under 90% seen just once and about 3.4% held by the top ten. V was clipped by 3 bases and J by 3 bases; unmatched bases: 2. The CDR3 consists of 14 residues. Germline lookup yields CDR1 SGHRS and CDR2 YFSETQ. V usage is TRBV5-1 and J usage is TRBJ2-2, with 7 bases identical to TRBD1. The source of this sequence is a woman in her fifties or sixties who had recovered from COVID-19. Sequenced sample: PBMCs or T cells enriched from blood (not recorded which). CDR3 sequence reads: CASSSGQDTGELFF. CDR3 bases: TGCGCCAGCAGCTCAGGACAGGACACCGGGGAGCTGTTTTTT.